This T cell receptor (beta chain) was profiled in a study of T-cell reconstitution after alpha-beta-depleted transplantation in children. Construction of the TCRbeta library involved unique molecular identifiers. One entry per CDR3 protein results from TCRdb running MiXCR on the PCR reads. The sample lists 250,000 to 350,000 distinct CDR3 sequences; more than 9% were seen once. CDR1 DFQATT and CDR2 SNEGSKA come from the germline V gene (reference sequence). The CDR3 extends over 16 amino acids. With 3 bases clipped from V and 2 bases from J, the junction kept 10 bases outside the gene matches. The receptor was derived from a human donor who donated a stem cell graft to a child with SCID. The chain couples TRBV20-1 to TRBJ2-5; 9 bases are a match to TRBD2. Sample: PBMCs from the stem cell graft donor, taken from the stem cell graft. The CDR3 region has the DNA TGCAGTGCTAGGTGGGCTAGCGGGGCTAATCAAGAGACCCAGTACTTC. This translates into CSARWASGANQETQYF.